This T cell receptor (beta chain) was recorded in a study of T cells in localized non-small cell lung cancer. General study results and limits: Longer overall survival accompanied higher blood T cell density. Multi-region tumor sequencing was not done, so intratumor heterogeneity could not be excluded. The study detected a median approximately 55 of the top 100 tumor clones in adjacent lung. Compared with tumor, uninvolved adjacent lung displayed greater T cell clonality, ranking highest overall.

The CDR3 contains 15 residues. The V gene end was trimmed by 6 bases and the J gene end by 6 bases; junction bases not matched to a gene: 11. Per the germline V gene, CDR1 is SNHLY and CDR2 is FYNNEI. TCRdb's copy holds only in-frame clones and misses some; the assay was immunoSEQ multiplex PCR. This sample has 50,000 to 55,000 clones; around nine tenths occur once, and the top ten carry around 17%. To note about this clone: Antigen unknown.

The chain has TRBV2 and TRBJ1-2; 9 bases match TRBD1. The source is a female donor with stage II lung adenocarcinoma. The material was PBMCs, obtained before any cancer treatment. The CDR3 DNA follows: TGTGCCAGCAGCCAAATGGGACAGGGTAGAAATGGCTACACCTTC. Its translation is CASSQMGQGRNGYTF.